Presented here are 20 T cell receptor beta chains from one specimen sequenced in a study of blood T cell repertoires in COVID-19. Using immunoSEQ multiplex PCR, the repertoire was profiled, and TCRdb retains in-frame clones only, with some absent. The table lists 200,000 or so clones, 79% of them singletons. The sequencing sample was made of peripheral blood. These receptors all come from a man aged 55-75 years with active or convalescent COVID-19.

The chain carries TRBV27 and TRBJ1-6; the D gene is possibly TRBD1 (6 bases). V was clipped by 2 bases and J by 0 bases, with 14 bases between them. Looked up from germline, CDR1 is MNHEY and CDR2 is SMNVEV (reference sequence). CDR3 length equals 18 residues. The CDR3 nucleotides read TGTGCCAGCAGTTTAAGTAGGGGGGGAAGCTCCTATAATTCACCCCTCCACTTT. Protein sequence: CASSLSRGGSSYNSPLHF.

This clone showed up just once. Other DNA sequences of this sample code for an identical CDR3. Here the CDR3 DNA reads TGCGCCAGCAGCTTGGGGACAGGGGGGACCGGGGAGCTGTTTTTT. Protein: CASSLGTGGTGELFF. The V and J genes are TRBV5-1 and TRBJ2-2; TRBD1 agrees at 10 bases. Germline V gene lookup returns CDR1 SGHRS and CDR2 YFSETQ. CDR3 length: 15 residues. V trimming: 0 bases; J trimming: 5 bases; junction bases outside the gene matches: 1. The full variable domain, its missing parts supplied by reference TRBV5-1 and TRBJ2-2, is KAGVTQTPRYLIKTRGQQVTLSCSPISGHRSVSWYQQTPGQGLQFLFEYFSETQRNKGNFPGRFSGRQFSNSRSEMNVSTLELGDSALYLCASSLGTGGTGELFFGEGSRLTVL.

This clone was seen only a few times. The rearrangement uses TRBV4-2 and TRBJ2-3; 11 bases match TRBD1. Looked up from germline, CDR1 is LGHNA and CDR2 is YNFKEQ. The CDR3 has 16 residues. V lost 1 base to trimming and J lost 9 bases; unmatched junction nucleotides: 9. CDR3 in DNA: TGTGCCAGCAGCCAAGGGGCGGGACAGGGGGGGAGAACGCAGTATTTT. This gives the protein CASSQGAGQGGRTQYF.

This clone was found a few times. The CDR3 DNA reads as TGCAGCGTAGAAAGACAGGGTCGTGATGAGCAGTTCTTC. Its translation is CSVERQGRDEQFF. The chain combines TRBV29-1 with TRBJ2-1; 7 positions agree with TRBD1. J gave up 8 bases and V 6 bases, and 10 bases lay outside the gene matches. Per the germline V gene, CDR1 is SQVTM and CDR2 is ANQGSEA. The CDR3 is 13 amino acids.

The chain has TRBV29-1 and TRBJ2-7, with 8 bases that match TRBD1. The CDR3 length is 14 residues. Trimming took 4 bases from V and 7 from J; bases not matched to a gene: 12. CDR1 is SQVTM, CDR2 ANQGSEA, per germline. The CDR3: CSVAAGGGLVEQYF. DNA for the CDR3: TGCAGCGTTGCTGCAGGGGGCGGACTGGTGGAGCAGTACTTC.

This chain connects TRBV25-1 to TRBJ1-1; 9 positions match TRBD1. CDR1 MGHDK and CDR2 SYGVNS come from the germline V gene. J lost 0 bases, V lost 6 bases, and 5 bases had no gene match. CDR3 length: 15 amino acids. CDR3 sequence reads: CASRTTGGVNTEAFF. The CDR3 DNA reads as TGTGCCAGCAGGACGACAGGGGGTGTGAACACTGAAGCTTTCTTT.

This clone was detected a few times. This chain joins TRBV5-1 and TRBJ1-6; D gene unclear. CDR3 length equals 14 residues. CDR1 and CDR2 from the germline V gene are SGHRS and YFSETQ. Trimming removed 1 base at V and 11 bases at J, with 13 bases between. The CDR3 nucleotides are TGCGCCAGCAGCTTGTTGGGCTCGGTCACACCCCTCCACTTT. Its translation is CASSLLGSVTPLHF.

This chain joins TRBV19 and TRBJ1-1; no firm D call. Germline CDR1 and CDR2: LNHDA and SQIVND (reference sequence). There are 15 residues in the CDR3. V lost 3 bases to trimming and J lost 1 base, with 12 bases between them. CDR3 residues: CASSIRPTANTEAFF. In DNA, the CDR3 is TGTGCCAGTAGTATCCGCCCCACAGCGAACACTGAAGCTTTCTTT.

The chain employs TRBV29-1 and TRBJ2-3; 10 positions match TRBD1. Germline trimming cut 5 bases from V and 2 bases from J; bases unmatched to any gene: 7. CDR3 length: 15 amino acids. Germline-derived CDR1 and CDR2 are SQVTM and ANQGSEA. As DNA, the CDR3 is TGCAGCGTTTCTTCCGGGACAGGGGACACAGATACGCAGTATTTT. It translates to CSVSSGTGDTDTQYF.

The chain couples TRBV19 to TRBJ2-1, with TRBD2 identical over 8 bases. This CDR3 contains 15 residues. Germline V CDR1 and CDR2: LNHDA, SQIVND (reference sequence). V was clipped by 3 bases and J by 3 bases; unmatched bases: 4. The DNA of the CDR3 is TGTGCCAGTAGTATCGGGAGGGGAGGCTACAATGAGCAGTTCTTC. Translated, it gives CASSIGRGGYNEQFF.

V and J are TRBV10-1 and TRBJ2-2, with 14 nucleotides matching TRBD2. V shed 4 bases, J shed 6 bases, and the junction held 7 bases outside the gene matches. In germline, CDR1 is WNHNN, CDR2 SYGVQD (reference sequence). The CDR3 has 17 residues. CDR3 sequence: CASSVGGLAGEAGELFF. The CDR3 DNA follows: TGCGCCAGCAGTGTCGGGGGACTAGCGGGAGAGGCCGGGGAGCTGTTTTTT.

The gene calls are TRBV6-5 and TRBJ1-6; 7 nucleotides agree with TRBD1. Per the germline V gene, CDR1 is MNHEY and CDR2 is SVGAGI. Trimming at V came to 5 bases and at J to 10 bases, leaving 8 bases not matched to a gene. This CDR3 contains 14 residues. The CDR3 coding sequence is TGTGCCAGCAGTCCGACAGGGACAAACTCACCCCTCCACTTT. It specifies CASSPTGTNSPLHF.

J is TRBJ2-5 and V is TRBV11-1, with no clear D. The CDR3 contains 15 residues. Looked up from germline, CDR1 is SGHAT and CDR2 is FQDESV (reference sequence). Between the trimmed V and J ends, which lost 6 bases and 1 base, there was a span of 15 bases. CDR3 amino acids: CASRASRGSQETQYF. The CDR3 DNA sequence: TGTGCCAGCAGAGCAAGTCGAGGTTCCCAAGAGACCCAGTACTTC. The full variable domain, in which reference TRBV11-1 and TRBJ2-5 provide the parts outside the CDR3, is EAEVAQSPRYKITEKSQAVAFWCDPISGHATLYWYRQILGQGPELLVQFQDESVVDDSQLPKDRFSAERLKGVDSTLKIQPAELGDSAMYLCASRASRGSQETQYFGPGTRLLVL.

This chain links TRBV27 with TRBJ2-2; D ambiguous. Germline V gene data show CDR1 as MNHEY and CDR2 as SMNVEV (reference sequence). The CDR3 extends over 13 amino acids. V was pared by 5 bases and J by 2 bases, with 6 bases between. The CDR3 sequence: CASSDTNTGELFF. The CDR3 DNA reads TGTGCCAGCAGTGACACCAACACCGGGGAGCTGTTTTTT.

The chain carries TRBV7-9 and TRBJ2-1, with 7 bases that match TRBD2. This CDR3 is 13 amino acids long. With 1 base clipped from V and 8 bases from J, the junction kept 2 bases outside the gene matches. Germline V gives CDR1 SEHNR, CDR2 FQNEAQ (reference sequence). For the CDR3, the DNA is TGTGCCAGCAGCTTAGGACTAGCCGATGAGCAGTTCTTC. Translating it yields CASSLGLADEQFF. Full variable domain (missing parts from reference TRBV7-9 and TRBJ2-1): DTGVSQNPRHKITKRGQNVTFRCDPISEHNRLYWYRQTLGQGPEFLTYFQNEAQLEKSRLLSDRFSAERPKGSFSTLEIQRTEQGDSAMYLCASSLGLADEQFFGPGTRLTVL.

The gene calls are TRBV6-6 and TRBJ1-1; D possibly corresponds to TRBD1 (6 bases). Germline V gene lookup returns CDR1 MNHNY and CDR2 SVGAGI (reference sequence). With 2 bases removed from V and 4 bases from J, the gap between germline ends came to 11 bases. This CDR3 has 14 residues. CDR3 region: CASSYGGVSTEAFF. DNA for the CDR3: TGTGCCAGCAGTTACGGGGGCGTTAGCACTGAAGCTTTCTTT.

The table lists this clone with a few counts. The chain recombines TRBV6-5 with TRBJ2-7; no reliable D call. This CDR3 has 13 amino acids. The germline gives CDR1 MNHEY, CDR2 SVGAGI. Trimming removed 10 bases at V and 0 bases at J, with 13 bases between. CDR3 nucleotides: TGTGCCACCAATGCGGAGAGCTCCTACGAGCAGTACTTC. Protein sequence: CATNAESSYEQYF.

The sample holds one count of this clone. V usage is TRBV5-1 and J usage is TRBJ2-1; D ambiguous. This CDR3 is built from 14 residues. Germline CDR1 SGHRS, CDR2 YFSETQ. Trimming removed 2 bases from V and 9 bases from J, with 15 bases in between. CDR3 sequence reads: CASSLSVTISEQFF. The CDR3 DNA reads as TGCGCCAGCAGCTTAAGTGTCACAATCAGTGAGCAGTTCTTC.

In its sample, this clone was seen once. This chain connects TRBV29-1 to TRBJ2-7; weak D call: TRBD2 (5 bases). Deletions cut 5 bases from V and 5 bases from J, with 16 bases between. Germline-derived CDR1 and CDR2 are SQVTM and ANQGSEA. The CDR3 runs to 13 residues. The DNA for the CDR3 is TGCAGCGTTTACGGCACGGGGTCGGACGAGCAGTACTTC. It yields the protein CSVYGTGSDEQYF.

The chain joins TRBV2 to TRBJ1-2, with a weak D call TRBD1 (5 bases). The CDR3 totals 14 residues. Germline-derived CDR1 and CDR2 are SNHLY and FYNNEI. V was shortened by 2 bases and J by 3 bases, with 10 bases between the two germline ends. The CDR3 sequence: CASSENWGDYGYTF. CDR3 bases: TGTGCCAGCAGTGAAAACTGGGGCGACTATGGCTACACCTTC.